The next 9 T cell receptor beta chains were all read from a single sample in a study of shared clonotypes between healthy human individuals. Here immunoSEQ multiplex PCR was the method, and the copy in TCRdb shows in-frame clones only, minus some. The profile covers over a million clones, with around 82% appearing a single time and more than 0.55% taken by the ten largest. Sequencing input: memory CD4+ T cells from PBMCs. As for subset: CD45RA-negative fraction. The receptors come from a man aged 18 to 30 in good health. Some clones in this sample may be carry-over from other donors' samples.

The chain links TRBV4-1 to TRBJ2-2; a weak D match, TRBD2 (6 bases). The germline V gene encodes CDR1 MGHRA and CDR2 YSYEKL. Trimming took off 1 base at V and 4 bases at J, with 16 bases between the two ends. There are 17 residues in the CDR3. The CDR3 loop is CASSQVDLGLTTGELFF. CDR3 nucleotides: TGCGCCAGCAGCCAAGTCGATCTGGGACTTACCACCGGGGAGCTGTTTTTT.

Only a few counts were recorded for this clone. Other DNA sequences in the same sample also yield this CDR3. The chain links TRBV5-1 to TRBJ1-3, with D hard to call. Germline CDR1 is SGHRS and CDR2 is YFSETQ. The CDR3 length is 14 residues. V was shortened by 4 bases and J by 0 bases, with 8 bases between the two germline ends. In DNA, the CDR3 is TGCGCCAGCAGCCCCGGATCCTCTGGAAACACCATATATTTT. The encoded protein is CASSPGSSGNTIYF.

This clone was recorded a few times. This specimen includes other DNA sequences encoding the same CDR3. CDR3 amino acids: CSVEGGRDADTQYF. The CDR3 DNA sequence: TGCAGCGTTGAGGGCGGGAGGGACGCAGATACGCAGTATTTT. This chain joins TRBV29-1 and TRBJ2-3; 9 nucleotides match TRBD2. V was clipped by 3 bases and J by 4 bases; unmatched bases: 5. Germline V gives CDR1 SQVTM, CDR2 ANQGSEA. The CDR3 length is 14 residues.

This clone has only one observation. The chain uses TRBV10-3 and TRBJ1-2; D not certain. Trimming removed 3 bases at V and 5 bases at J, with 10 bases between. The CDR3 is made up of 13 amino acids. CDR1 ENHRY and CDR2 SYGVKD come from the germline V gene. CDR3 sequence reads: CAISEVGSYGYTF. CDR3 DNA: TGTGCCATCAGTGAAGTGGGAAGTTATGGCTACACCTTC.

The chain recombines TRBV2 with TRBJ1-1; 7 bases line up with TRBD1. Losses at the gene ends were 7 bases for V and 9 bases for J; bases not matched to a gene: 11. From germline, CDR1 is SNHLY and CDR2 FYNNEI. The CDR3 length is 13 residues. Here the CDR3 reads CASNEGALGQAFF. The CDR3 DNA reads as TGTGCCAGCAACGAGGGGGCCTTAGGGCAAGCTTTCTTT. Together with reference TRBV2 and TRBJ1-1, the CDR3 gives the full variable domain: EPEVTQTPSHQVTQMGQEVILRCVPISNHLYFYWYRQILGQKVEFLVSFYNNEISEKSEIFDDQFSVERPDGSNFTLKIRSTKLEDSAMYFCASNEGALGQAFFGQGTRLTVV.

The J gene is TRBJ2-1, the V gene TRBV29-1; no clear D gene. Germline CDR1 is SQVTM and CDR2 is ANQGSEA. Trimming removed 7 bases at V and 0 bases at J, with 13 bases between. The CDR3 runs to 14 residues. Written as DNA, the CDR3 is TGCAGCGCCCGGAAAGGTAGCTCCTACAATGAGCAGTTCTTC. This codes for CSARKGSSYNEQFF.

The chain recombines TRBV28 with TRBJ1-2, with a possible D match to TRBD1 (6 bases). Germline CDR1 reads MDHEN; CDR2 reads SYDVKM. The CDR3 is 13 residues long. Trimming removed 7 bases at V and 8 bases at J, with 17 bases between. CDR3: CASTSRGGSGYTF. The CDR3 DNA reads TGTGCCAGCACCTCTAGAGGGGGGAGCGGCTACACCTTC.

The chain uses TRBV7-9 and TRBJ1-3; D is undetermined. In germline, CDR1 is SEHNR, CDR2 FQNEAQ (reference sequence). The V gene lost 1 base and the J gene lost 2 bases, with 9 bases spanning the gap. The CDR3 covers 15 residues. The CDR3 region is CASSLVTSPGNTIYF. CDR3 sequence (DNA): TGTGCCAGCAGCTTAGTGACATCTCCTGGAAACACCATATATTTT.

The chain is built from TRBV5-1 and TRBJ2-7; D may correspond to TRBD1 or TRBD2 (5 bases each). CDR1 and CDR2 from the germline V gene are SGHRS and YFSETQ. The CDR3 is 14 amino acids. V shed 3 bases and J shed 0 bases, with 10 bases lying between them. The CDR3 DNA is TGCGCCAGCAGCTCGGAGGACAACTCCTACGAGCAGTACTTC. This codes for CASSSEDNSYEQYF.